This T cell receptor (beta chain) was identified during a study of blood T cell repertoires in COVID-19. V was clipped by 0 bases and J by 4 bases, with 9 bases between them. CDR1 ENHRY and CDR2 SYGVKD come from the germline V gene. The CDR3 consists of 14 residues. Using immunoSEQ multiplex PCR, the repertoire was profiled, and TCRdb retains in-frame clones only, with some absent. The table has about 210,000 clones, approximately 86% seen once. The chain has TRBV10-3 and TRBJ1-1; no definite D call. This receptor was obtained from a woman younger than 45 who had been exposed to COVID-19. Source material: PBMCs or T cells enriched from blood (not recorded which). CDR3 in amino acids: CAISESEGLTEAFF. In DNA, the CDR3 is TGTGCCATCAGTGAGTCTGAGGGTCTCACTGAAGCTTTCTTT.